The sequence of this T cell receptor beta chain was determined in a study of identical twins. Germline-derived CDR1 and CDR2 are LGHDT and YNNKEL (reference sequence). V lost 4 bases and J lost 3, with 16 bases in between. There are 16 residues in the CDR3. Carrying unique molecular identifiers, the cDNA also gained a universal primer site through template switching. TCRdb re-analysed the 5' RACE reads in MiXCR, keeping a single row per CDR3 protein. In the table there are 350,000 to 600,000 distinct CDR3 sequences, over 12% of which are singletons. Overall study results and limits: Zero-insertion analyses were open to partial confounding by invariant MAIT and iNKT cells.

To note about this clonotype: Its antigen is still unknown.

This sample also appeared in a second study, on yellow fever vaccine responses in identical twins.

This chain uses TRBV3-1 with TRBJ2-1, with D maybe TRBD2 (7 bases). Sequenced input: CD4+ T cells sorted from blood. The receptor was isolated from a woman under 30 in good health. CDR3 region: CASSPGRGGLYNEQFF. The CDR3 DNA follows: TGTGCCAGCAGCCCTGGTAGGGGGGGACTCTACAATGAGCAGTTCTTC.